The rows below give T cell receptor beta chains drawn from one sample of a study of blood T cells in healthy people across ages. A single record per CDR3 protein comes from TCRdb applying MiXCR to the 5' RACE reads. The sample shows about 930,000 distinct CDR3 sequences, approximately 32% of them seen only once. The sample was also linked to a second study, of T cells of mothers and their children.

The sequenced material came from blood. These receptors were taken from a woman aged 35 to 49 in good health. Each CDR3 is given with its conserved first and last residue. A D gene is named only where the DNA matches it firmly. Expanded clones get a size class; other rows say once, few or many, or leave the size out.

-	TRBV5-1	TRBJ2-1	TRBD2	CASSLMSSGNSEQFF	TGCGCCAGCAGCTTGATGTCTAGCGGGAACAGTGAGCAGTTCTTC
few	TRBV12-3/TRBV12-4	TRBJ2-5	-	CASTTPTGGKTQYF	TGTGCCAGCACCACTCCGACGGGCGGGAAGACCCAGTACTTC
-	TRBV20-1	TRBJ2-3	TRBD2	CSARAAGLAFTDTQYF	TGCAGTGCTAGAGCGGCGGGACTAGCGTTTACAGATACGCAGTATTTT
-	TRBV20-1	TRBJ1-4	-	CSAEVLNEKLFF	TGCAGTGCTGAGGTTCTTAATGAAAAACTGTTTTTT
-	TRBV9	TRBJ2-7	TRBD2	CASSSQGLAGDEQYF	TGTGCCAGCAGCTCCCAGGGACTAGCAGGCGACGAGCAGTACTTC
few	TRBV20-1	TRBJ2-7	TRBD1	CSARRPTGGIYNEQYF	TGCAGTGCTAGGCGTCCCACAGGGGGCATCTACAATGAGCAGTACTTC
many	TRBV20-1	TRBJ2-5	TRBD2	CSAKRGGQETQYF	TGCAGTGCTAAGCGGGGGGGCCAAGAGACCCAGTACTTC
-	TRBV5-1	TRBJ2-7	TRBD2	CASSFVPGGTSGAYEQYF	TGCGCCAGCAGCTTCGTACCCGGGGGGACTAGCGGGGCGTACGAGCAGTACTTC
-	TRBV7-3	TRBJ2-3	TRBD1	CASKGGQGTDTQYF	TGTGCCAGCAAAGGGGGCCAAGGCACAGATACGCAGTATTTT
many	TRBV20-1	TRBJ2-5	TRBD2	CSAPSSGGKTQYF	TGCAGTGCTCCTTCTAGCGGGGGTAAGACCCAGTACTTC
few	TRBV24-1	TRBJ1-5	-	CATNEGGSNQPQHF	TGTGCCACCAACGAGGGTGGAAGCAATCAGCCCCAGCATTTT
-	TRBV5-6	TRBJ1-4	-	CASRGRGDWGSNEKLFF	TGTGCCAGCAGGGGGAGAGGCGACTGGGGATCTAATGAAAAACTGTTTTTT
few	TRBV20-1	TRBJ1-6	-	CSARDAGGEAYNSPLHF	TGCAGTGCTAGAGATGCGGGCGGAGAAGCCTATAATTCACCCCTCCACTTT
-	TRBV7-8	TRBJ2-3	TRBD2	CASSSGTSQWTDTQYF	TGTGCCAGCAGCTCCGGGACTAGCCAGTGGACAGATACGCAGTATTTT
-	TRBV9	TRBJ2-5	TRBD1	CASSVGGRGQETQYF	TGTGCCAGCAGCGTAGGCGGCAGGGGGCAAGAGACCCAGTACTTC
-	TRBV2	TRBJ1-1	-	CASSERQGEAFF	TGTGCCAGCAGTGAACGGCAGGGCGAGGCTTTCTTT
many	TRBV25-1	TRBJ2-6	-	CASSAQGLAAGANVLTF	TGTGCCAGCAGTGCCCAGGGTCTAGCAGCGGGGGCCAACGTCCTGACTTTC
many	TRBV29-1	TRBJ1-2	-	CSVLDHYGYTF	TGCAGCGTTCTGGACCACTATGGCTACACCTTC
few	TRBV2	TRBJ2-1	-	CASSEGGRGGNEQFF	TGTGCCAGCAGTGAAGGCGGCAGGGGGGGCAATGAGCAGTTCTTC
-	TRBV20-1	TRBJ1-5	-	CSAREGHTNQPQHF	TGCAGTGCTAGAGAGGGGCATACCAATCAGCCCCAGCATTTT
once	TRBV11-2	TRBJ2-1	-	CAGSQDQNEQFF	TGTGCCGGCAGCCAGGACCAAAATGAGCAGTTCTTC
-	TRBV2	TRBJ2-2	-	CVSTNSADGSPGELFF	TGTGTCAGCACCAATTCCGCCGACGGGAGCCCCGGGGAGCTGTTTTTT
-	TRBV20-1	TRBJ1-5	-	CSARGPEIVSQPQHF	TGCAGTGCTAGAGGACCCGAGATCGTTAGTCAGCCCCAGCATTTT
-	TRBV5-6	TRBJ2-1	-	CANSLGQLEEFF	TGTGCCAACAGCTTGGGGCAGCTGGAGGAGTTCTTC
-	TRBV28	TRBJ1-4	-	CASSLRDISNEKLFF	TGTGCCAGCAGTTTACGGGACATCTCTAATGAAAAACTGTTTTTT
many	TRBV20-1	TRBJ2-4	-	CSAREYSKNIQYF	TGCAGTGCTAGAGAGTACAGCAAAAACATTCAGTACTTC
few	TRBV29-1	TRBJ2-4	TRBD1	CSVGPRTGELAKNIQYF	TGCAGCGTCGGACCCCGGACAGGGGAACTAGCCAAAAACATTCAGTACTTC
once	TRBV29-1	TRBJ1-2	-	CSGLNLGAGAYGYTF	TGCAGCGGCTTAAATTTGGGGGCAGGGGCCTATGGCTACACCTTC
-	TRBV20-1	TRBJ2-7	-	CSARDHWGGREAQYF	TGCAGTGCTAGAGATCACTGGGGGGGCCGAGAGGCCCAGTACTTC
many	TRBV13	TRBJ2-7	-	CASSLSQGDEQYF	TGTGCCAGCAGCTTATCGCAGGGTGACGAGCAGTACTTC
many	TRBV20-1	TRBJ2-7	-	CSARDPSQHTYEQYF	TGCAGTGCTAGAGATCCCAGCCAACATACCTACGAGCAGTACTTC
-	TRBV7-2	TRBJ2-7	TRBD1	CASSLAGQGYNEQYF	TGTGCCAGCAGCTTAGCTGGACAGGGCTACAATGAGCAGTACTTC
few	TRBV25-1	TRBJ1-2	-	CASSDGGSYGYTF	TGTGCCAGCAGTGATGGAGGGTCCTATGGCTACACCTTC
-	TRBV2	TRBJ2-4	-	CASSPPGLKNIQYF	TGTGCCAGCAGCCCCCCGGGACTTAAAAACATTCAGTACTTC
many	TRBV7-2	TRBJ2-1	TRBD2	CASSRAGQSGGAYEQFF	TGTGCCAGCAGCCGAGCCGGACAGAGCGGGGGGGCCTATGAGCAGTTCTTC
few	TRBV6-2/TRBV6-3	TRBJ2-3	-	CASSSGPDTQYF	TGTGCCAGCAGCTCCGGACCAGATACGCAGTATTTT
many	TRBV29-1	TRBJ1-2	-	CSVEELGYTF	TGCAGCGTTGAAGAGTTGGGCTACACCTTC
-	TRBV3-1	TRBJ1-2	TRBD1	CASSRGQGLLKNIAGYTF	TGTGCCAGCAGCCGGGGACAGGGTTTGTTGAAAAACATCGCCGGCTACACCTTC
few	TRBV5-1	TRBJ1-1	-	CASSLGPTLGSFLSGAFF	TGCGCCAGCAGCTTGGGCCCGACGCTTGGGAGCTTCCTGAGCGGAGCTTTCTTT
-	TRBV5-4	TRBJ1-1	TRBD1	CASTRQGVRTEAFF	TGTGCCAGCACCCGACAGGGGGTTCGCACTGAAGCTTTCTTT
-	TRBV7-9	TRBJ2-5	-	CASRAILGEKGLNAQETQYF	TGTGCCAGCAGAGCGATCTTGGGGGAGAAGGGGCTCAACGCCCAAGAGACCCAGTACTTC
-	TRBV7-2	TRBJ2-2	TRBD2	CASSLVLADHGELFF	TGTGCCAGCAGCTTAGTACTAGCGGACCACGGGGAGCTGTTTTTT
few	TRBV29-1	TRBJ2-1	TRBD1	CSVRGPPEQFF	TGCAGCGTCAGGGGGCCCCCTGAGCAGTTCTTC
-	TRBV7-9	TRBJ1-5	-	CASSDPMGNQPQQF	TGTGCCAGCAGCGACCCGATGGGCAATCAGCCCCAGCAGTTT
many	TRBV7-2	TRBJ2-7	TRBD1	CASSLVPGGYYEQYF	TGTGCCAGCAGCTTAGTCCCAGGGGGCTATTACGAGCAGTACTTC
many	TRBV3-1	TRBJ2-7	-	CASSQGQVNSYEQYF	TGTGCCAGCAGCCAAGGACAGGTGAACTCCTACGAGCAGTACTTC
-	TRBV20-1	TRBJ2-7	TRBD2	CSARGAAGGIYEQYF	TGCAGTGCTAGAGGGGCGGCGGGGGGCATCTACGAGCAGTACTTC
few	TRBV28	TRBJ1-2	-	CASSKPRDNNYGYTF	TGTGCCAGCAGCAAGCCACGGGACAATAACTATGGCTACACCTTC
few	TRBV2	TRBJ2-5	-	CASMGVQETQYF	TGTGCCAGCATGGGCGTACAAGAGACCCAGTACTTC
once	TRBV2	TRBJ1-2	-	CASSVTDYGYTF	TGTGCCAGCAGTGTAACGGACTATGGCTACACCTTC
-	TRBV5-1	TRBJ2-7	-	CASSPGSEDEQYF	TGCGCCAGCAGTCCCGGCTCCGAGGACGAGCAGTACTTC
many	TRBV7-2	TRBJ1-6	-	CASSLATHRNNSPLHF	TGTGCCAGCAGCTTAGCGACTCACCGGAATAATTCACCCCTCCACTTT
many	TRBV20-1	TRBJ1-2	-	CSARDTDITYGYTF	TGCAGTGCTAGAGATACGGACATAACCTATGGCTACACCTTC
-	TRBV5-1	TRBJ1-2	-	CASSSAGNYGYIF	TGTGCCAGCAGCTCGGCCGGGAACTATGGCTACATCTTC
few	TRBV7-2	TRBJ2-3	TRBD2	CASSLGTSGSSTDTQYF	TGTGCCAGCAGCCTAGGGACTAGCGGATCTAGCACAGATACGCAGTATTTT